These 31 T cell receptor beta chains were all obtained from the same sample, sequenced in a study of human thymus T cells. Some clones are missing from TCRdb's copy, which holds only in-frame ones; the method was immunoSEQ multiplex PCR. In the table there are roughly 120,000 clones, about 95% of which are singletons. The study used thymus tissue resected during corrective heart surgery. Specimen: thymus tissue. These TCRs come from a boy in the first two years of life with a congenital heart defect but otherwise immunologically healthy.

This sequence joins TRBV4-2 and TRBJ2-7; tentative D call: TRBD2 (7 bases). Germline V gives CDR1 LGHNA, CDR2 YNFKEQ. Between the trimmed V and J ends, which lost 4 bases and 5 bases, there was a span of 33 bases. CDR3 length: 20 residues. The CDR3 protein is CASSRESEGGAEGDLHEQYF. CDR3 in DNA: TGTGCCAGCAGCCGAGAATCGGAAGGGGGGGCCGAAGGGGACCTCCACGAGCAGTACTTC.

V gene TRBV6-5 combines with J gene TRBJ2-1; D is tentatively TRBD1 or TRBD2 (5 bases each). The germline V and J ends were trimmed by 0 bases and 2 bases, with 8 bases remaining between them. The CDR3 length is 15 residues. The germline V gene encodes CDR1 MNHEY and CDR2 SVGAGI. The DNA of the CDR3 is TGTGCCAGCAGTTACTCCGGGACCACCTACAATGAGCAGTTCTTC. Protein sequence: CASSYSGTTYNEQFF.

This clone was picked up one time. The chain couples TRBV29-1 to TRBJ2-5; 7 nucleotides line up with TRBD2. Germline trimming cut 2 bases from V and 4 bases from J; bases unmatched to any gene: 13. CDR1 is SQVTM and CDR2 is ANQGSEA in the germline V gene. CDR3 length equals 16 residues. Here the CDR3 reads CSVEPPERGSGETQYF. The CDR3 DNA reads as TGCAGCGTTGAACCTCCAGAGCGGGGCAGTGGAGAGACCCAGTACTTC.

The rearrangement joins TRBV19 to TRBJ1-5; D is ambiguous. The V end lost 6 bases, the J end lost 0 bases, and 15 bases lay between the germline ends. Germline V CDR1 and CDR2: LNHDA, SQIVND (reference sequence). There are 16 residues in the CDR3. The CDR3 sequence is CASSLTRLHSNQPQHF. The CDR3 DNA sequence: TGTGCCAGTAGCCTGACCCGCTTACATAGCAATCAGCCCCAGCATTTT.

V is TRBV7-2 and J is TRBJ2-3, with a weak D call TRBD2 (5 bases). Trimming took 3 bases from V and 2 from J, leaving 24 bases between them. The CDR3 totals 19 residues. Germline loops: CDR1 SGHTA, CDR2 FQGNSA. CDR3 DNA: TGTGCCAGCAGCTTCCCCCGGGATGGGGTAGTAGCCTCCACAGATACGCAGTATTTT. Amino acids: CASSFPRDGVVASTDTQYF.

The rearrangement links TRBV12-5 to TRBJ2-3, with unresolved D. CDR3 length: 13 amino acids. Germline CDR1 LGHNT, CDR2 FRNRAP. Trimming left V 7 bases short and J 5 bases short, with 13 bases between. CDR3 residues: CASAPPKVDTQYF. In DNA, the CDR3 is TGTGCTAGTGCCCCACCTAAAGTAGATACGCAGTATTTT.

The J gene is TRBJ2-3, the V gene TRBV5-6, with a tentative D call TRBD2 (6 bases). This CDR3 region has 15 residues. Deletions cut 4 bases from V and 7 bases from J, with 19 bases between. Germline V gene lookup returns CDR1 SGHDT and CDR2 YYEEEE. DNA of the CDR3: TGTGCCAGCAGCCCACGGACCTGGCGGGGCCATACGCAGTATTTT. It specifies CASSPRTWRGHTQYF.

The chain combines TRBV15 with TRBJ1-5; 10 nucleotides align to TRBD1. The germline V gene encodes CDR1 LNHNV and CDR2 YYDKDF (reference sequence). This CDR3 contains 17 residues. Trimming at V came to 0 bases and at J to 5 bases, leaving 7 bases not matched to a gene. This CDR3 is CATSREYRTGGYQPQHF. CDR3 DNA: TGTGCCACCAGCAGAGAGTATCGGACAGGGGGTTATCAGCCCCAGCATTTT. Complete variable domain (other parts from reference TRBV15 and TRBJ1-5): DAMVIQNPRYQVTQFGKPVTLSCSQTLNHNVMYWYQQKSSQAPKLLFHYYDKDFNNEADTPDNFQSRRPNTSFCFLDIRSPGLGDTAMYLCATSREYRTGGYQPQHFGDGTRLSIL.

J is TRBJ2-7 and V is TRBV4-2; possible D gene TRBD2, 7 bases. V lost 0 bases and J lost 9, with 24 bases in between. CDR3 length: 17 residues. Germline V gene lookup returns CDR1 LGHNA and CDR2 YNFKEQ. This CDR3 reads CASSQEMTGGLGAGQYF. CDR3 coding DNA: TGTGCCAGCAGCCAAGAAATGACGGGGGGCCTCGGGGCGGGGCAGTACTTC.

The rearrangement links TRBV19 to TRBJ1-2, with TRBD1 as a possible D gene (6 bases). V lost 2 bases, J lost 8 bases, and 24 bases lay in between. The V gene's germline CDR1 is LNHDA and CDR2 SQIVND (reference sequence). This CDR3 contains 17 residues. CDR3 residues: CASSIRTRQAISIGYTF. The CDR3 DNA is TGTGCCAGTAGTATAAGAACGCGACAGGCGATCTCGATCGGCTACACCTTC.

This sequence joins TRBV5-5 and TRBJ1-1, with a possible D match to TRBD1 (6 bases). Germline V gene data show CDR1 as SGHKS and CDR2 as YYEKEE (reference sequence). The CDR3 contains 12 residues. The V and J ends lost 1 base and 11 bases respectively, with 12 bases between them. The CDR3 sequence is CASSLYRTAAFF. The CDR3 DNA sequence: TGTGCCAGCAGCTTGTATCGGACAGCTGCTTTCTTT.

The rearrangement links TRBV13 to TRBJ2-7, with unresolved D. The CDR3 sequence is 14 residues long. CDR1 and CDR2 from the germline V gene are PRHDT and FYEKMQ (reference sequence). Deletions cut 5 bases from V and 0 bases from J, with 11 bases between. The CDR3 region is CASSPWESSYEQYF. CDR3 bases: TGTGCCAGCAGCCCGTGGGAAAGCTCCTACGAGCAGTACTTC.

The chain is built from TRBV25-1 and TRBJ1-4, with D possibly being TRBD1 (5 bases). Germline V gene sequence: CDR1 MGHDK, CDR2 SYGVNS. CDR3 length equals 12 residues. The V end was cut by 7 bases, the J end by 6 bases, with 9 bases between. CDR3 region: CASTGADEKLFF. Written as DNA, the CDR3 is TGTGCCAGCACCGGGGCAGATGAAAAACTGTTTTTT. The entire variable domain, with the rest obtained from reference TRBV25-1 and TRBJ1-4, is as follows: EADIYQTPRYLVIGTGKKITLECSQTMGHDKMYWYQQDPGMELHLIHYSYGVNSTEKGDLSSESTVSRIRTEHFPLTLESARPSHTSQYLCASTGADEKLFFGSGTQLSVL.

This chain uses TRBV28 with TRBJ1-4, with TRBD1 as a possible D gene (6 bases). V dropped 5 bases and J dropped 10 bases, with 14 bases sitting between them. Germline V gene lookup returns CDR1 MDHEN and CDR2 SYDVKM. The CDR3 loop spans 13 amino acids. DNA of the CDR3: TGTGCCAGCAGTACCGGACAGCGGGCAAAACTGTTTTTT. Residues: CASSTGQRAKLFF.

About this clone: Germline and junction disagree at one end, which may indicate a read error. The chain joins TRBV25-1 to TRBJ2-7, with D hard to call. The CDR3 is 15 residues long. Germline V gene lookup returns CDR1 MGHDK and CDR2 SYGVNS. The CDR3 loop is CAGSASPGSSYEQYF. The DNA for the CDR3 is TGTGCCGGCAGTGCCTCCCCTGGGTCATCCTACGAGCAGTACTTC.

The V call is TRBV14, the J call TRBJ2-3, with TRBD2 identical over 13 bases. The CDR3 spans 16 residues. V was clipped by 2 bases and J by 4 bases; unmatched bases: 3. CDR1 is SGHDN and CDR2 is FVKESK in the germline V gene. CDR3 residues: CASSQHTSGGADTQYF. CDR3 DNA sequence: TGTGCCAGCAGCCAACATACTAGCGGGGGGGCAGATACGCAGTATTTT.

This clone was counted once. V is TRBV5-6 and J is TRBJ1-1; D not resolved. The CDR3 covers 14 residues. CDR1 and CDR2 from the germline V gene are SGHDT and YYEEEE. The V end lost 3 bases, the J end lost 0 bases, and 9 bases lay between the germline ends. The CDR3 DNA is TGTGCCAGCAGCTCCGGTGAGGTGAACACTGAAGCTTTCTTT. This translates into CASSSGEVNTEAFF.

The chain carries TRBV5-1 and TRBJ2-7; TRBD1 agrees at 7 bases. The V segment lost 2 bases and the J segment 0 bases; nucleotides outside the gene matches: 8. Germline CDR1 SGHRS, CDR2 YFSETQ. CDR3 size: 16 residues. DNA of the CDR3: TGCGCCAGCAGCTTAAATAGGGACAGCCGCTCCTACGAGCAGTACTTC. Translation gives CASSLNRDSRSYEQYF.

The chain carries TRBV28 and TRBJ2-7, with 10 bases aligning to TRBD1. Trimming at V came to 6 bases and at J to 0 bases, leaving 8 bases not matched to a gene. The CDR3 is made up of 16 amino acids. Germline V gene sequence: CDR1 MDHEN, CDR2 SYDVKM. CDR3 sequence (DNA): TGTGCCAGCAGCAATGAGACAGGGGGCTCCTCCTACGAGCAGTACTTC. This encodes CASSNETGGSSYEQYF.

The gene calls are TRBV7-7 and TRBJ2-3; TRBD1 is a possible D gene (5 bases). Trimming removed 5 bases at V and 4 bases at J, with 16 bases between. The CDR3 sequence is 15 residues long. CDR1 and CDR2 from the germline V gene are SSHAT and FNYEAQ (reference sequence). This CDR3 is CASSPRPQGPDTQYF. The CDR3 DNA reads TGTGCCAGCAGCCCCCGCCCCCAGGGCCCAGATACGCAGTATTTT.

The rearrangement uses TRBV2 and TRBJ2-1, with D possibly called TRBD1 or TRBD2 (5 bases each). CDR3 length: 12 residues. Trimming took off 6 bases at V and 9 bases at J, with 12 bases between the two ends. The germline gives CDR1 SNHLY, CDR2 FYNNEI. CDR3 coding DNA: TGTGCCAGCAGCCCCCCGGGGCCTGAGCAGTTCTTC. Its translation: CASSPPGPEQFF.

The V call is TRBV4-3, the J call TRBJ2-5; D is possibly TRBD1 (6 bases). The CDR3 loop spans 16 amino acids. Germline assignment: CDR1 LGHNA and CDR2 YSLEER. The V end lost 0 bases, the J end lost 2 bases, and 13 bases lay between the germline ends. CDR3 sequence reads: CASSQDAGQIQETQYF. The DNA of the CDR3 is TGCGCCAGCAGCCAAGATGCAGGACAGATACAAGAGACCCAGTACTTC.

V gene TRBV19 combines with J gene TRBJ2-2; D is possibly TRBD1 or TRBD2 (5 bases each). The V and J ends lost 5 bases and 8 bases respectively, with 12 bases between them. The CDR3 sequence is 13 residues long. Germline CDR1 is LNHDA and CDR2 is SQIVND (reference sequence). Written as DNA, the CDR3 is TGTGCCAGTAGTGGGACCTTCGAGGGGGAGCTGTTTTTT. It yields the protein CASSGTFEGELFF.

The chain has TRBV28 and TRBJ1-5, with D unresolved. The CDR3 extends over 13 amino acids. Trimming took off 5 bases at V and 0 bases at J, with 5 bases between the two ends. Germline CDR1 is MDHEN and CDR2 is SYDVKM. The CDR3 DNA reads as TGTGCCAGCAGTCAGAATAGCAATCAGCCCCAGCATTTT. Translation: CASSQNSNQPQHF.

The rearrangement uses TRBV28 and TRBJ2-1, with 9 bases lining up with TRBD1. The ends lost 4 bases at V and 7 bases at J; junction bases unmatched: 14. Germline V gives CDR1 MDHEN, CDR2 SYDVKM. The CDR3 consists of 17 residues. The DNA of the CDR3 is TGTGCCAGCAGTTCCTCCCCCAGGGGACAGGGAGGTAATGAGCAGTTCTTC. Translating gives CASSSSPRGQGGNEQFF.

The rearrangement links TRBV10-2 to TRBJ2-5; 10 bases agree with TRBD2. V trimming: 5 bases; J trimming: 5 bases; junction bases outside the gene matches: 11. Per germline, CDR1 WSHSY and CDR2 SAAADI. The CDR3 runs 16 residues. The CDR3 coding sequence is TGCGCCAGCAGTTGGCGAGCGGGGGGGCGAAAGGAGACCCAGTACTTC. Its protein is CASSWRAGGRKETQYF.

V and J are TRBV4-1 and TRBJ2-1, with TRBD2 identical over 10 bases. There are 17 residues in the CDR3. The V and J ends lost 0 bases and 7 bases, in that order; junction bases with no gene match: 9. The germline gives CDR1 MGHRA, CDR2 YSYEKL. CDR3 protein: CASSQDHSGGARNEQFF. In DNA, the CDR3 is TGCGCCAGCAGCCAAGATCACAGCGGGGGGGCCAGGAATGAGCAGTTCTTC.

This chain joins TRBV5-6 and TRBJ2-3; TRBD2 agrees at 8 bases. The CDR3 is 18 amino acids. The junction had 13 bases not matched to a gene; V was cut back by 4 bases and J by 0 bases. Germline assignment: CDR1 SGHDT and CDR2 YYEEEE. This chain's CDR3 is CASSRARRGGRSTDTQYF. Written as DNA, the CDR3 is TGTGCCAGCAGCCGGGCGCGCAGGGGCGGGAGGAGCACAGATACGCAGTATTTT.

In nucleotides, the CDR3 is TGCAGCGTTGAAAGGATCTCTGGAAACACCATATATTTT. This gives the protein CSVERISGNTIYF. This chain joins TRBV29-1 and TRBJ1-3; D gene unclear. CDR1 and CDR2 from the germline V gene are SQVTM and ANQGSEA. The ends were cut back, 2 bases at V and 0 bases at J, with 5 bases in the middle. CDR3 size: 13 residues.

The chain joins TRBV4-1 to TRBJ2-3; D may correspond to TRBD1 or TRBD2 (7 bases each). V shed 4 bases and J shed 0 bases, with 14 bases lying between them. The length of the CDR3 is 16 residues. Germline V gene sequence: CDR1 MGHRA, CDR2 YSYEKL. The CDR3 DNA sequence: TGCGCCAGCAGCCTTAGGGAGGGGGCTAGCACAGATACGCAGTATTTT. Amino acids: CASSLREGASTDTQYF.

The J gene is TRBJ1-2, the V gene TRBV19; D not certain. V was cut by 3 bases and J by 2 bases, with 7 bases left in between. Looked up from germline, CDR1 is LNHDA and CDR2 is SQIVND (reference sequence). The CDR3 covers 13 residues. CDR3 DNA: TGTGCCAGTAGTATTTTCGGCAACTATGGCTACACCTTC. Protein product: CASSIFGNYGYTF.